The clone carrying this T cell receptor beta chain was detected only once. A clone one base away is much larger, so this may be a read error. The entry originates in a study of T-cell reconstitution after alpha-beta-depleted transplantation in children. V lost 4 bases and J lost 2, with 11 bases in between. In germline, CDR1 is SNHLY, CDR2 FYNNEI. The CDR3 is made up of 14 amino acids. A TCRbeta library incorporating unique molecular identifiers was prepared. TCRdb redid the calling of the PCR reads with MiXCR, one entry per CDR3 protein. The table includes approximately 400,000 distinct CDR3 sequences, approximately 11% detected once.

Specimen: PBMCs from the stem cell graft donor, collected from the stem cell graft. The sequence was collected from a human donor who donated a stem cell graft to a child with acute myeloid leukemia. This rearrangement joins TRBV2 to TRBJ2-5; TRBD1 might be the D (6 bases). In nucleotides, the CDR3 is TGTGCCAGCAGTGCAATAGGGACACAAGAGACCCAGTACTTC. This gives the protein CASSAIGTQETQYF. Looking up the rest from reference TRBV2 and TRBJ2-5 gives the full variable domain: EPEVTQTPSHQVTQMGQEVILRCVPISNHLYFYWYRQILGQKVEFLVSFYNNEISEKSEIFDDQFSVERPDGSNFTLKIRSTKLEDSAMYFCASSAIGTQETQYFGPGTRLLVL.